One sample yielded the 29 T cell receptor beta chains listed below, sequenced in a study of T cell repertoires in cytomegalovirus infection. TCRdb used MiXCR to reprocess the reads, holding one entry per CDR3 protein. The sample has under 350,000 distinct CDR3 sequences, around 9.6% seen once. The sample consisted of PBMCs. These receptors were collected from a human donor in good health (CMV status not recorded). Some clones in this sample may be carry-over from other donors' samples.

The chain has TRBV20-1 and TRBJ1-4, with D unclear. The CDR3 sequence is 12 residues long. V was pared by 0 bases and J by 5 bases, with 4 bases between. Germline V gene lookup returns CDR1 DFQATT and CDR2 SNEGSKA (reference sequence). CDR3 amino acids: CSARDQNEKLFF. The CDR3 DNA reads TGCAGTGCTAGAGATCAAAATGAAAAACTGTTTTTT.

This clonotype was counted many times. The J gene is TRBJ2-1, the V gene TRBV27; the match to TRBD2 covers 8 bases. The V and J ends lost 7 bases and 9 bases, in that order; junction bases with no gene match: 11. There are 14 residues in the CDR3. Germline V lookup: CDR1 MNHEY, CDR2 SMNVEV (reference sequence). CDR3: CASIPGTRSSEQFF. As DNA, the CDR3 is TGTGCCAGCATTCCCGGGACTAGGTCGAGTGAGCAGTTCTTC.

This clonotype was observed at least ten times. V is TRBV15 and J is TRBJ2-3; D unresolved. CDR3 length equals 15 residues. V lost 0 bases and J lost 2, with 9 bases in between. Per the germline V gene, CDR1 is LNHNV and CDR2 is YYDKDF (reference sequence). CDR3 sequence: CATSRDKHLTDTQYF. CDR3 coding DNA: TGTGCCACCAGCAGAGATAAGCACCTCACAGATACGCAGTATTTT.

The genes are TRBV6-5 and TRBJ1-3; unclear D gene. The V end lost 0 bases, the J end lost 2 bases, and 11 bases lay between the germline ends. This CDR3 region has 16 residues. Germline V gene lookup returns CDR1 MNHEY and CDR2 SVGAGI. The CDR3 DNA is TGTGCCAGCAGTTACTCGACTGTTGGGGCTGGAAACACCATATATTTT. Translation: CASSYSTVGAGNTIYF.

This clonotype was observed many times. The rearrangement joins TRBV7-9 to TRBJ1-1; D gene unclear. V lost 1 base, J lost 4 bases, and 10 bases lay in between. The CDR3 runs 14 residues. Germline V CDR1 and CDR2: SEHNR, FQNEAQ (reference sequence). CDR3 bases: TGTGCCAGCAGCTTAGAGGCAGGCTTCACTGAAGCTTTCTTT. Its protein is CASSLEAGFTEAFF.

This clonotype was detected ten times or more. The CDR3 DNA follows: TGTGCCAGCAGCCAACAGCGGGGGGGGGTAGATACGCAGTATTTT. Residues: CASSQQRGGVDTQYF. The V and J genes are TRBV7-2 and TRBJ2-3; 10 bases align to TRBD2. The germline CDR1 and CDR2 sequences are SGHTA and FQGNSA. Trimming cost V 5 bases and J 5 bases; bases outside gene matches: 7. The CDR3 consists of 15 residues.

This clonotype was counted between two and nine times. CDR3 coding DNA: TGCAGTGCGGGGGGCAGGGCTAACTATGGCTACACCTTC. This encodes CSAGGRANYGYTF. This chain joins TRBV20-1 and TRBJ1-2; TRBD1 is a possible D gene (6 bases). The length of the CDR3 is 13 residues. Germline V lookup: CDR1 DFQATT, CDR2 SNEGSKA (reference sequence). With 6 bases removed from V and 0 bases from J, the gap between germline ends came to 11 bases.

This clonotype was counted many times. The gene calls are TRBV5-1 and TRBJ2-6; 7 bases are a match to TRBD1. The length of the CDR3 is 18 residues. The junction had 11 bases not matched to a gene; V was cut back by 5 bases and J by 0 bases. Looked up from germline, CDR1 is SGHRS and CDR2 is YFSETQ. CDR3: CASSQPGQISSGANVLTF. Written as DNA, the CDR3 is TGCGCCAGCAGTCAACCGGGACAGATTAGCTCTGGGGCCAACGTCCTGACTTTC.

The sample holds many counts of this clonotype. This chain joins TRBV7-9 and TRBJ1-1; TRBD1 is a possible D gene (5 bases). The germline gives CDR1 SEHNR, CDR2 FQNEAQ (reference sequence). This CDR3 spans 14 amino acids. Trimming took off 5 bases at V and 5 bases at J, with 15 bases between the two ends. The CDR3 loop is CASSPRAGGTEAFF. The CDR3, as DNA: TGTGCCAGCAGCCCGAGGGCCGGGGGAACTGAAGCTTTCTTT.

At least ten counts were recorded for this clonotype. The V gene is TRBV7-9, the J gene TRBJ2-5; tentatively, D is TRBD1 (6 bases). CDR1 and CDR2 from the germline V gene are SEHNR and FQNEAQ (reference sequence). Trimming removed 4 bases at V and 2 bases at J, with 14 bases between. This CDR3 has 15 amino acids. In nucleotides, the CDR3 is TGTGCCAGCAGCTCCGGTCAGGGGCGGCAAGAGACCCAGTACTTC. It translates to CASSSGQGRQETQYF.

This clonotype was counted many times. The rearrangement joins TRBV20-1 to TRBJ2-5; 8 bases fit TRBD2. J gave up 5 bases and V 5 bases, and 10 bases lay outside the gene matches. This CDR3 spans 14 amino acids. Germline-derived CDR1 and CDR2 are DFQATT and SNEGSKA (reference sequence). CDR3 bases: TGCAGTGCTCAAGCGGGGGCCATAGGGGAGACCCAGTACTTC. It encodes CSAQAGAIGETQYF.

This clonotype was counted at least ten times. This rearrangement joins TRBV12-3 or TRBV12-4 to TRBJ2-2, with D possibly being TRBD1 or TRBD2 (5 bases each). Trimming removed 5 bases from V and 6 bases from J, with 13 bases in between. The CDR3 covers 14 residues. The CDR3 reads CASSVRESAGELFF. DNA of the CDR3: TGTGCCAGCAGTGTCAGGGAGAGTGCCGGGGAGCTGTTTTTT.

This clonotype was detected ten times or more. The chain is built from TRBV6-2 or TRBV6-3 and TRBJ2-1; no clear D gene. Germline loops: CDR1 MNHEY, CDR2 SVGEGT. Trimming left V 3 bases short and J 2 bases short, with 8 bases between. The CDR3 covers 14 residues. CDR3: CASSYNLAYNEQFF. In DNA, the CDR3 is TGTGCCAGCAGTTATAATCTAGCCTACAATGAGCAGTTCTTC.

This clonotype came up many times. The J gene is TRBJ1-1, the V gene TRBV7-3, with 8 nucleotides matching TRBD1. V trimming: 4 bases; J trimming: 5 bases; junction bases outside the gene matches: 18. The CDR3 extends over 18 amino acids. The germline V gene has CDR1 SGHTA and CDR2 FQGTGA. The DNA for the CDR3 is TGTGCCAGCAGCTACGAAGGACAGGGTGTAACTACGAGGACTGAAGCTTTCTTT. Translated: CASSYEGQGVTTRTEAFF.

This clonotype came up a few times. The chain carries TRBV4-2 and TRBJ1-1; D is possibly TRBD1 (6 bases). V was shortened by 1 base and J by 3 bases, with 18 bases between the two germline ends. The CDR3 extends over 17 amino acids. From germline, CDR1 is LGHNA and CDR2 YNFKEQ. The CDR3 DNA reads TGTGCCAGCAGCCAAGCTCGTCAGGGGCGGTGGGACACTGAAGCTTTCTTT. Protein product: CASSQARQGRWDTEAFF.

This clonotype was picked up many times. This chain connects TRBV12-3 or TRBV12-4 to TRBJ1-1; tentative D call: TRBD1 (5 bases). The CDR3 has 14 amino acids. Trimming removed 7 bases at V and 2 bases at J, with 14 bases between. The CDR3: CASKRQGGNTEAFF. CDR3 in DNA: TGTGCCAGCAAGAGGCAGGGCGGCAACACTGAAGCTTTCTTT.

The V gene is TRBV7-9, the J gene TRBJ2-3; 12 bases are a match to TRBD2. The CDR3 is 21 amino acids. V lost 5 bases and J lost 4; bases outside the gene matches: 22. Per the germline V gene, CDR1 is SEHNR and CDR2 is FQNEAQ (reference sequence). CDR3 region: CASSPELAGGPEGPMPDTQYF. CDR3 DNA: TGTGCCAGCAGCCCTGAACTAGCGGGGGGCCCTGAGGGGCCTATGCCAGATACGCAGTATTTT.

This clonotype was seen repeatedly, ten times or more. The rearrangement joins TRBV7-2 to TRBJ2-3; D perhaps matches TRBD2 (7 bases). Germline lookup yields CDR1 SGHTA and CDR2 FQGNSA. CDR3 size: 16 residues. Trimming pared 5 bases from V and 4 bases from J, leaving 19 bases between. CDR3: CASSLTLGGAPDTQYF. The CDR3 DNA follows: TGTGCCAGCAGCCTCACTCTTGGGGGGGCTCCAGATACGCAGTATTTT.

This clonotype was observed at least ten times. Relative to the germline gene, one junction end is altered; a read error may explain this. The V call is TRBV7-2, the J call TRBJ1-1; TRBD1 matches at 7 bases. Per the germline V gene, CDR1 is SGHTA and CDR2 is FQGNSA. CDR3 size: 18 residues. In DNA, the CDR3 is TGTGCCAGCAGCCTAGCTTGGACAGGTCCTAGTGGCTACACTGAAGCTTTCTTT. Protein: CASSLAWTGPSGYTEAFF.

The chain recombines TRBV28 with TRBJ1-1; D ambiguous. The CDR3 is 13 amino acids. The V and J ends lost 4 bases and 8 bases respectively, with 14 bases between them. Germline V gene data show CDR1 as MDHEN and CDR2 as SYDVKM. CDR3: CASSSLPYDEAFF. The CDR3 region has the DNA TGTGCCAGCAGTTCCCTCCCCTACGACGAAGCTTTCTTT. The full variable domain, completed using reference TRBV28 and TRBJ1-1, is DVKVTQSSRYLVKRTGEKVFLECVQDMDHENMFWYRQDPGLGLRLIYFSYDVKMKEKGDIPEGYSVSREKKERFSLILESASTNQTSMYLCASSSLPYDEAFFGQGTRLTVV.

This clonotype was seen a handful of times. The DNA for the CDR3 is TGCAGCGTTGAACCCCTGGGACAGGGCTTTGGCTACACCTTC. Translation: CSVEPLGQGFGYTF. The chain joins TRBV29-1 to TRBJ1-2, with TRBD1 matching over 9 bases. The CDR3 is 14 amino acids. Germline V gene data show CDR1 as SQVTM and CDR2 as ANQGSEA. Trimming removed 2 bases from V and 7 bases from J; junction bases left unmatched: 8. Looking up the rest from reference TRBV29-1 and TRBJ1-2 gives the full variable domain: SAVISQKPSRDICQRGTSLTIQCQVDSQVTMMFWYRQQPGQSLTLIATANQGSEATYESGFVIDKFPISRPNLTFSTLTVSNMSPEDSSIYLCSVEPLGQGFGYTFGSGTRLTVV.

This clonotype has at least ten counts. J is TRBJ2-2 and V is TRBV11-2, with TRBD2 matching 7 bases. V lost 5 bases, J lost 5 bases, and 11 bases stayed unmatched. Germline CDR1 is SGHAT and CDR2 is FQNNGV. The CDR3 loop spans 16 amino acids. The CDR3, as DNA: TGTGCCAGCAGCCAAAGGGTCCTAGCGGCAACCGGGGAGCTGTTTTTT. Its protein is CASSQRVLAATGELFF.

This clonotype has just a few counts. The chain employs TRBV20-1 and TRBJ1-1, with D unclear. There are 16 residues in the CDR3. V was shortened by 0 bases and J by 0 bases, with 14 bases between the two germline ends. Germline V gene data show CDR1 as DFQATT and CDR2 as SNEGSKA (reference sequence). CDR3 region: CSARDLVGLMNTEAFF. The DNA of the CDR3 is TGCAGTGCTAGAGATTTGGTAGGGCTTATGAACACTGAAGCTTTCTTT.

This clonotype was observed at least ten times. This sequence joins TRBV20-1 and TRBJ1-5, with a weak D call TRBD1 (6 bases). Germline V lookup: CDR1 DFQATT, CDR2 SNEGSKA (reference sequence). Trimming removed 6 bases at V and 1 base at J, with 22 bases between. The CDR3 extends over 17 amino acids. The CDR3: CSAPRGANYGSNQPQHF. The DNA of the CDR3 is TGCAGTGCACCAAGGGGGGCCAACTATGGGAGCAATCAGCCCCAGCATTTT.

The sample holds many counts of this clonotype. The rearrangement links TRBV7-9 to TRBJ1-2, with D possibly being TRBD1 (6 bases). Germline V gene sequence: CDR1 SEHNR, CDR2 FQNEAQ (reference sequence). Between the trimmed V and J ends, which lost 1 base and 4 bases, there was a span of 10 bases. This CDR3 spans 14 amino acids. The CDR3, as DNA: TGTGCCAGCAGCTTAGGGACAGACATCTATGGCTACACCTTC. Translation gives CASSLGTDIYGYTF.

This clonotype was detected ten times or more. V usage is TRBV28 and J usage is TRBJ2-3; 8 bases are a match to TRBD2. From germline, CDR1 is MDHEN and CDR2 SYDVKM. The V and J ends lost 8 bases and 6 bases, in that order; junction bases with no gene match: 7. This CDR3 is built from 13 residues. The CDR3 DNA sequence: TGTGCCAGCCCCGGGGGGGGCCGGGATACGCAGTATTTT. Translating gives CASPGGGRDTQYF.

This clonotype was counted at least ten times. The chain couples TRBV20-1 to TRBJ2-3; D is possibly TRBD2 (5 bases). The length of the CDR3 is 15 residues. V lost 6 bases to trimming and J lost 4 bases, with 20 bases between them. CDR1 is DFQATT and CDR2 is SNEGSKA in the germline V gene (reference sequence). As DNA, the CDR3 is TGCAGTGCGGGGAGATGGACCGATATTTCAGATACGCAGTATTTT. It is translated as CSAGRWTDISDTQYF.

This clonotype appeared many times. CDR3 residues: CASSIDGSYNEQFF. CDR3 nucleotides: TGTGCCAGTAGTATAGACGGATCCTACAATGAGCAGTTCTTC. This chain connects TRBV19 to TRBJ2-1; no firm D call. Germline values: CDR1 LNHDA, CDR2 SQIVND (reference sequence). This CDR3 region has 14 residues. V was trimmed by 0 bases and J by 1 base, leaving 4 bases between them.

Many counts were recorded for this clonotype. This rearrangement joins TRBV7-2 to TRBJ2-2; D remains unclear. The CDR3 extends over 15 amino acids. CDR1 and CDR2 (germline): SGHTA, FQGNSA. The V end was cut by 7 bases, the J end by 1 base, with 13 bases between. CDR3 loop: CASTQSTKNTGELFF. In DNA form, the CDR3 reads TGTGCCAGCACCCAAAGTACCAAGAACACCGGGGAGCTGTTTTTT.